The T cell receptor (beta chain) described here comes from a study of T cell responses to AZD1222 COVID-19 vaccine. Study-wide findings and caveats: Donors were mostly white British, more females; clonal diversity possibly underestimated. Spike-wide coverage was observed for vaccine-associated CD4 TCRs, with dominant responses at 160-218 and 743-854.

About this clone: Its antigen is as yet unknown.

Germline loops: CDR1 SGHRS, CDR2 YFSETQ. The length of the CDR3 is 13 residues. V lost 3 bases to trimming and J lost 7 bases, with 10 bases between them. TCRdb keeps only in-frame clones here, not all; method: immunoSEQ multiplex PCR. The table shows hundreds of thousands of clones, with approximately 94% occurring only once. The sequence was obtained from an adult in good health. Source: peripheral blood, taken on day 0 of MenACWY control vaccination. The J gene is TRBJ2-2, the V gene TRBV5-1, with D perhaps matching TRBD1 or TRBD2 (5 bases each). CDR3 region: CASSYPGHGELFF. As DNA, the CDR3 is TGCGCCAGCAGCTACCCGGGGCACGGGGAGCTGTTTTTT.